A single sample is the source of the 29 T cell receptor beta chains below, sequenced in a study of early T cells in non-severe SARS-CoV-2 infection. TCRdb used MiXCR to reprocess the 5' RACE reads, holding one entry per CDR3 protein. In the table there are about 59,000 distinct CDR3 sequences, roughly 13% of which are singletons. The sequencing here drew on whole blood, taken at baseline. These receptors originate from an adult who was a healthcare worker with PCR-confirmed SARS-CoV-2 infection or an uninfected control (not recorded which).

The chain employs TRBV15 and TRBJ2-3, with 13 bases that match TRBD2. CDR1 and CDR2 from the germline V gene are LNHNV and YYDKDF (reference sequence). This CDR3 spans 18 amino acids. V shed 0 bases and J 4 bases; nucleotides not matched to a gene: 7. CDR3 region: CATSRDFTSGGASDTQYF. The CDR3 DNA sequence: TGTGCCACCAGCAGAGATTTCACTAGCGGGGGGGCATCAGATACGCAGTATTTT.

This sequence joins TRBV24-1 and TRBJ2-1, with 8 bases matching TRBD2. Germline V gives CDR1 KGHDR, CDR2 SFDVKD. This CDR3 has 14 residues. Trimming removed 9 bases from V and 13 bases from J; junction bases left unmatched: 16. The CDR3 loop reads CATQDPRAGANQFF. The CDR3 DNA sequence: TGTGCCACCCAAGACCCTAGAGCGGGAGCTAACCAGTTCTTC.

This chain connects TRBV6-4 to TRBJ2-3, with D maybe TRBD1 (5 bases). The CDR3 extends over 13 amino acids. Germline V gene data show CDR1 as MRHNA and CDR2 as SNTAGT. V was cut by 4 bases and J by 5 bases, with 10 bases left in between. CDR3 DNA: TGTGCCAGCAGTGCCTCAGGGCAAGATACGCAGTATTTT. Residues: CASSASGQDTQYF.

In its sample, this clonotype was seen a few times. V gene TRBV21-1 combines with J gene TRBJ1-2. TRBV21-1 is given as a pseudogene. This CDR3 contains 14 residues. The CDR3 protein is CASSHGRGLSGYTF. DNA of the CDR3: TGTGCCAGCAGCCACGGTAGAGGGCTAAGTGGCTACACCTTC.

The chain is built from TRBV10-3 and TRBJ1-5; D is uncertain. The CDR3 loop spans 13 amino acids. V shed 7 bases and J shed 3 bases, with 10 bases lying between them. Germline lookup yields CDR1 ENHRY and CDR2 SYGVKD. CDR3 nucleotides: TGTGCCATCACTCCGGACGTCAATCAGCCCCAGCATTTT. It is translated as CAITPDVNQPQHF.

This clonotype appeared a few times. This chain joins TRBV5-6 and TRBJ2-4, with a possible D match to TRBD2 (7 bases). The germline V gene encodes CDR1 SGHDT and CDR2 YYEEEE. The ends were cut back, 4 bases at V and 1 base at J, with 27 bases in the middle. This CDR3 comprises 20 residues. The CDR3 DNA reads as TGTGCCAGCAGCCCTACATCCCCTGCGGGGGCGTGGATGGCCAAAAACATTCAGTACTTC. Translation gives CASSPTSPAGAWMAKNIQYF.

This clonotype was seen repeatedly, ten times or more. The chain combines TRBV19 with TRBJ1-3; no clear D. Germline V gene data show CDR1 as LNHDA and CDR2 as SQIVND (reference sequence). The V gene lost 3 bases and the J gene lost 0 bases, with 9 bases spanning the gap. The CDR3 covers 15 residues. The CDR3 protein is CASSIPGISGNTIYF. Written as DNA, the CDR3 is TGTGCCAGTAGTATCCCCGGTATCTCTGGAAACACCATATATTTT.

The V gene is TRBV30, the J gene TRBJ1-6, with D perhaps matching TRBD1 (5 bases). This CDR3 spans 13 amino acids. CDR1 and CDR2 from the germline V gene are GTSNPN and SVGIG (reference sequence). Trimming removed 3 bases from V and 8 bases from J, with 11 bases in between. The CDR3 loop reads CAWRGDGDSPLHF. DNA for the CDR3: TGTGCCTGGAGAGGGGACGGCGATTCACCCCTCCACTTT.

The J gene is TRBJ2-3, the V gene TRBV27; 8 bases are shared with TRBD1. CDR1 MNHEY and CDR2 SMNVEV come from the germline V gene (reference sequence). The CDR3 runs 16 residues. After removal of 5 bases from V and 1 base from J, the junction contained 8 bases not matched to a gene. As DNA, the CDR3 is TGTGCCAGCAGTCCAAGACAGGGGTTCGGCACAGATACGCAGTATTTT. It translates to CASSPRQGFGTDTQYF.

In its sample, this clonotype was seen a few times. The gene calls are TRBV5-6 and TRBJ1-4; 7 bases are a match to TRBD1. The ends lost 4 bases at V and 0 bases at J; junction bases unmatched: 15. CDR1 is SGHDT and CDR2 is YYEEEE in the germline V gene. This CDR3 contains 19 residues. The CDR3 region is CASSPGTADLVATNEKLFF. In DNA form, the CDR3 reads TGTGCCAGCAGCCCTGGGACAGCCGATTTGGTTGCAACTAATGAAAAACTGTTTTTT.

The chain joins TRBV2 to TRBJ2-3, with 10 bases lining up with TRBD1. The V gene's germline CDR1 is SNHLY and CDR2 FYNNEI. J was trimmed by 0 bases and V by 6 bases; bases with no gene match: 9. The CDR3 is 17 residues long. CDR3 bases: TGTGCCAGCAGAAACCTTGACAGGGGGCGAAGCACAGATACGCAGTATTTT. Its protein is CASRNLDRGRSTDTQYF.

This chain connects TRBV28 to TRBJ1-1; D perhaps matches TRBD1 (5 bases). The germline CDR1 and CDR2 sequences are MDHEN and SYDVKM. The CDR3 loop spans 14 amino acids. V was shortened by 3 bases and J by 4 bases, with 12 bases between the two germline ends. The CDR3 sequence is CASSLARGPTEAFF. The CDR3 nucleotides read TGTGCCAGCAGTTTGGCGAGGGGTCCCACTGAAGCTTTCTTT.

Many counts were recorded for this clonotype. The J gene is TRBJ2-7, the V gene TRBV4-3, with 9 bases matching TRBD1. V gave up 4 bases and J gave up 1 base; unmatched junction bases: 2. This CDR3 is built from 14 residues. Germline assignment: CDR1 LGHNA and CDR2 YSLEER. CDR3 nucleotides: TGCGCCAGCAGCCCCGGGACAGGGTCCTACGAGCAGTACTTC. Its translation: CASSPGTGSYEQYF.

This clonotype was seen repeatedly, ten times or more. A read error may produce the germline difference seen at one junction end. The chain carries TRBV4-3 and TRBJ1-6, with D possibly TRBD1 on 6 matching bases. The germline V gene encodes CDR1 LGHNA and CDR2 YSLEER. CDR3 length: 16 residues. As DNA, the CDR3 is TGCGCCAGCAGGCAAGGAACAGGGCAAGACAATTCACCCCTCCACTTT. The encoded protein is CASRQGTGQDNSPLHF.

The chain employs TRBV29-1 and TRBJ2-7, with D unclear. The V end lost 7 bases, the J end lost 3 bases, and 16 bases lay between the germline ends. Germline CDR1 and CDR2: SQVTM and ANQGSEA. The CDR3 contains 13 residues. Here the CDR3 DNA reads TGCAGCGCCTTACCCCCTGGGAACTACGAGCAGTACTTC. This encodes CSALPPGNYEQYF.

This clonotype occurred a few times. The DNA of the CDR3 is TGTGCCAGCAGCGTCCTGAGCGGGGTCGCCTACGAGCAGTACTTC. Translation: CASSVLSGVAYEQYF. This rearrangement joins TRBV7-9 to TRBJ2-7; 7 positions agree with TRBD2. The CDR3 loop spans 15 amino acids. Per germline, CDR1 SEHNR and CDR2 FQNEAQ (reference sequence). The ends lost 5 bases at V and 2 bases at J; junction bases unmatched: 9.

The chain has TRBV25-1 and TRBJ2-2; D is ambiguous. CDR1 is MGHDK and CDR2 is SYGVNS in the germline V gene. Trimming took off 6 bases at V and 6 bases at J, with 8 bases between the two ends. The CDR3 consists of 12 residues. Written as DNA, the CDR3 is TGTGCCAGCAGGAGTTTCCCCGGGGAGCTGTTTTTT. Translated: CASRSFPGELFF.

The chain joins TRBV5-5 to TRBJ1-1, with D possibly TRBD1 on 5 matching bases. Germline V CDR1 and CDR2: SGHKS, YYEKEE (reference sequence). The CDR3 totals 16 residues. Trimming stripped 5 bases from V and 0 bases from J, with 17 bases between. The chain's CDR3 is CASREPGRTLNTEAFF. The CDR3 DNA is TGTGCCAGCAGGGAACCGGGACGCACCTTGAACACTGAAGCTTTCTTT.

The rearrangement links TRBV20-1 to TRBJ2-3; possibly TRBD2 for D (5 bases). V was cut by 3 bases and J by 0 bases, with 19 bases left in between. The CDR3 runs to 17 residues. CDR1 DFQATT and CDR2 SNEGSKA come from the germline V gene (reference sequence). The CDR3 DNA reads TGCAGTGCTAGGGAGAACCCACGGGGTCCTAGCACAGATACGCAGTATTTT. Translating gives CSARENPRGPSTDTQYF.

The chain couples TRBV30 to TRBJ1-3; D gene ambiguous. The germline gives CDR1 GTSNPN, CDR2 SVGIG (reference sequence). The germline V and J ends were trimmed by 0 bases and 4 bases, with 13 bases remaining between them. The CDR3 spans 15 residues. For the CDR3, the DNA is TGTGCCTGGAGTGTTGGTGCATTACTCGGAAACACCATATATTTT. Residues: CAWSVGALLGNTIYF.

The count of this clonotype is one. The V gene is TRBV5-6, the J gene TRBJ2-1, with TRBD1 matching over 9 bases. The CDR3 extends over 15 amino acids. Germline values: CDR1 SGHDT, CDR2 YYEEEE. The V and J ends lost 5 bases and 4 bases, in that order; junction bases with no gene match: 7. In DNA form, the CDR3 reads TGTGCCAGCAGAGACGGACAGGGGCATTACAATGAGCAGTTCTTC. Encoded protein: CASRDGQGHYNEQFF.

This clonotype was detected a few times. This chain joins TRBV5-8 and TRBJ2-3; D is undetermined. Trimming removed 0 bases at V and 2 bases at J, with 13 bases between. This CDR3 spans 16 amino acids. Germline CDR1 SGHTS, CDR2 YDEGEE. As DNA, the CDR3 is TGTGCCAGCAGCTTGGCGTTAGCTTTTGACACAGATACGCAGTATTTT. Its translation: CASSLALAFDTDTQYF.

This clonotype was found a few times. This chain uses TRBV4-1 with TRBJ2-7, with D possibly being TRBD2 (6 bases). From germline, CDR1 is MGHRA and CDR2 YSYEKL. The CDR3 length is 15 residues. V was clipped by 1 base and J by 7 bases, with 17 bases between them. The CDR3 sequence is CASSQVGGPSGEQYF. CDR3 coding DNA: TGCGCCAGCAGCCAAGTCGGGGGACCTTCGGGGGAGCAGTACTTC.

This clonotype was recorded many times. The chain couples TRBV29-1 to TRBJ1-5; maybe TRBD1 (6 bases). Per the germline V gene, CDR1 is SQVTM and CDR2 is ANQGSEA. With 7 bases removed from V and 7 bases from J, the gap between germline ends came to 14 bases. There are 12 residues in the CDR3. The CDR3, as DNA: TGCAGCGCGGGACAATCGGGGCAGCCCCAGCATTTT. It specifies CSAGQSGQPQHF.

This clonotype was counted ten times or more. V and J are TRBV11-2 and TRBJ1-5, with D perhaps matching TRBD1 (5 bases). The length of the CDR3 is 14 residues. The V gene lost 3 bases and the J gene lost 3 bases, with 9 bases spanning the gap. Germline lookup yields CDR1 SGHAT and CDR2 FQNNGV. The DNA of the CDR3 is TGTGCCAGCAGCTTGGATGGGGCCAATCAGCCCCAGCATTTT. Its protein product is CASSLDGANQPQHF.

The V gene is TRBV28, the J gene TRBJ2-2, with TRBD2 matching 11 bases. Per the germline V gene, CDR1 is MDHEN and CDR2 is SYDVKM. This CDR3 comprises 16 residues. J was trimmed by 3 bases and V by 6 bases; bases with no gene match: 6. The CDR3 bases are TGTGCCAGCAGATTAGCGGGGGGGCCGGACACCGGGGAGCTGTTTTTT. This encodes CASRLAGGPDTGELFF. Combining the CDR3 with reference TRBV28 and TRBJ2-2 gives the whole variable domain DVKVTQSSRYLVKRTGEKVFLECVQDMDHENMFWYRQDPGLGLRLIYFSYDVKMKEKGDIPEGYSVSREKKERFSLILESASTNQTSMYLCASRLAGGPDTGELFFGEGSRLTVL.

The chain combines TRBV6-2 or TRBV6-3 with TRBJ2-1, with unresolved D. V shed 3 bases and J shed 4 bases, with 7 bases lying between them. Germline V gives CDR1 MNHEY, CDR2 SVGEGT. The CDR3 totals 13 residues. DNA of the CDR3: TGTGCCAGCAGTTATACGTTTTACAATGAGCAGTTCTTC. Translating gives CASSYTFYNEQFF.

The J gene is TRBJ1-2, the V gene TRBV5-4, with 7 bases identical to TRBD1. The CDR3 has 12 amino acids. In germline, CDR1 is SGHNT, CDR2 YYREEE (reference sequence). Unmatched junction bases numbered 3, after V lost 4 bases and J lost 6 bases. CDR3 amino acids: CASSQGGDGYTF. The CDR3 nucleotides read TGTGCCAGCAGCCAAGGGGGCGATGGCTACACCTTC.

The table lists this clonotype with a few counts. This chain uses TRBV2 with TRBJ1-4; 7 nucleotides align to TRBD1. Germline CDR1 reads SNHLY; CDR2 reads FYNNEI. The CDR3 has 15 residues. Trimming cost V 1 base and J 8 bases; bases outside gene matches: 7. Here the CDR3 DNA reads TGTGCCAGCAGTGAAGATAGGCAGGGGGACGAAAAACTGTTTTTT. Amino acid sequence: CASSEDRQGDEKLFF.